This TCR beta chain was identified during a study of T-cell reconstitution after alpha-beta-depleted transplantation in children. This clonotype showed up many times. Its antigen is unidentified. The authors prepared the TCRbeta library with unique molecular identifiers. TCRdb fed the PCR reads into MiXCR, producing one record per CDR3 protein. Of fewer than 250,000 distinct CDR3 sequences listed, approximately 8.9% are singletons. Study outcomes and limitations: By about two months after transplant, alpha-beta T cells reportedly arose from several hundred graft clones that had expanded. Some patients' high day-60 TCRbeta diversity was traced to surviving recipient T cells and thymic progenitors. T-cell counts and diversity at one year post-transplant came mainly from newly produced T cells.

The clonotype was recovered from a male patient between 10 and 17 years old who had a stem cell transplant for acute lymphoblastic leukemia, so the T cells may come from the graft donor. The starting material was PBMCs, mostly from graft donor cells, obtained 180 days after TCRalphabeta/CD19-depleted stem cell transplant.

CDR3 region: CASSLNTGGTGELFF. The CDR3 DNA reads TGTGCCAGCAGTTTGAACACAGGGGGGACCGGGGAGCTGTTTTTT. V is TRBV12-3 or TRBV12-4 and J is TRBJ2-2; 8 nucleotides match TRBD1. Losses at the gene ends were 3 bases for V and 5 bases for J; bases not matched to a gene: 5. This CDR3 spans 15 amino acids.